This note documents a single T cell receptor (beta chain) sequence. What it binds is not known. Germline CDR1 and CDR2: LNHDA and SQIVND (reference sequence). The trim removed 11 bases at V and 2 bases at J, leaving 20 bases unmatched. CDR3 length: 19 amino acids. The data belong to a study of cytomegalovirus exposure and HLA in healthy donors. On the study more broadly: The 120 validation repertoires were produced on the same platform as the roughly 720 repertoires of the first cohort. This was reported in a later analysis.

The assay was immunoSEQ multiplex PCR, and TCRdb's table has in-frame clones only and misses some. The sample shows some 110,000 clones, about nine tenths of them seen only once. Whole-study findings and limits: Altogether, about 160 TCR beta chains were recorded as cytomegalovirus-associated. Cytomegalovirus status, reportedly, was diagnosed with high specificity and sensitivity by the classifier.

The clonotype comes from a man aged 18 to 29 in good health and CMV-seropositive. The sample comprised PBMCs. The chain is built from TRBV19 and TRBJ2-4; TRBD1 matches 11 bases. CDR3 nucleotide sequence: TGTGCCGCTTCCCGGGCGGGACAGGGGGTCGGGAGGACCAAAAACATTCAGTACTTC. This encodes CAASRAGQGVGRTKNIQYF. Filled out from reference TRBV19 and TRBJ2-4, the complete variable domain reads DGGITQSPKYLFRKEGQNVTLSCEQNLNHDAMYWYRQDPGQGLRLIYYSQIVNDFQKGDIAEGYSVSREKKESFPLTVTSAQKNPTAFYLCAASRAGQGVGRTKNIQYFGAGTRLSVL.